The 30 T cell receptor beta chains presented below share a single source sample, sequenced in a study of tumor-infiltrating lymphocytes in primary liver carcinoma. The input was around 530 ng total RNA; TCR beta cDNA was made from it with a constant-region primer. It was through three nested multiplex PCR rounds of slightly modified ARM-PCR that TCR beta libraries arose. Both of the initial two PCR rounds ran for about 11 cycles and employed TRBV1-TRBV30 forward primers alongside a C-beta reverse primer. TCRdb reprocessed the multiplex PCR reads via MiXCR and lists one record per CDR3 protein. The sample records almost 55,000 distinct CDR3 sequences, 70% to 85% being singletons. Co-extraction of both nucleic acids (RNA and DNA) used roughly 19-33 mg of unsorted bulk tissue. The sequencing input was liver tumor tissue from sampling region 2. Noted subset: tumor region T2, inferior pole. The source is a man aged 40-50 years with primary liver carcinoma and hepatitis B virus infection.

Of note for this clonotype: The missing conserved phenylalanine or tryptophan at the end of this CDR3 makes a read error likely. The J gene is TRBJ2-7, the V gene TRBV11-2; 8 bases align to TRBD1. CDR1 and CDR2 (germline): SGHAT, FQNNGV. The CDR3 length is 15 residues. The CDR3 DNA reads as TGTGTCAGCAGCTCAGGCAGGGGGCTTACCTATGAGCAGTACTCC. It translates to CVSSSGRGLTYEQYS.

This clonotype was found a few times. Possible read error: a much larger clone is one base away. The chain carries TRBV5-4 and TRBJ2-7, with TRBD2 matching 8 bases. The length of the CDR3 is 15 residues. From germline, CDR1 is SGHNT and CDR2 YYREEE (reference sequence). The junction had 13 bases not matched to a gene; V was cut back by 3 bases and J by 8 bases. CDR3 in DNA: TGTGCCAGCAGCTCCCGGGCTAGCGGGTCTTACAAGCAGTACTTC. Protein product: CASSSRASGSYKQYF.

This clonotype was detected many times. V usage is TRBV5-1 and J usage is TRBJ2-7; 12 nucleotides line up with TRBD1. Germline CDR1 reads SGHRS; CDR2 reads YFSETQ. V dropped 2 bases and J dropped 3; count of bases not matched to a gene: 9. The CDR3 is made up of 17 amino acids. DNA of the CDR3: TGCGCCAGCAGCTTCGCCAGCGGGACAGGGGGCATCTACGAGCAGTACTTC. Encoded protein: CASSFASGTGGIYEQYF. The full variable domain, with the rest looked up from reference TRBV5-1 and TRBJ2-7, is KAGVTQTPRYLIKTRGQQVTLSCSPISGHRSVSWYQQTPGQGLQFLFEYFSETQRNKGNFPGRFSGRQFSNSRSEMNVSTLELGDSALYLCASSFASGTGGIYEQYFGPGTRLTVT.

The chain joins TRBV11-2 to TRBJ2-7; TRBD2 matches 7 bases. There are 16 residues in the CDR3. V trimming: 5 bases; J trimming: 12 bases; junction bases outside the gene matches: 22. Germline CDR1 and CDR2: SGHAT and FQNNGV. CDR3 in DNA: TGTGCCAGCAGCCAATCCACTGGGGGGAGGGCCTACAAGCTGTACTTC. It specifies CASSQSTGGRAYKLYF.

This clonotype is a singleton in its sample. It may be a read error: a sequence one base away is much more abundant. The rearrangement uses TRBV28 and TRBJ2-2; D possibly uses TRBD1 or TRBD2 (5 bases each). Germline V lookup: CDR1 MDHEN, CDR2 SYDVKM. This CDR3 has 16 residues. Here the CDR3 reads CASSPHGLPNTGDLFF. The CDR3 DNA is TGTGCCAGCAGTCCACATGGGCTGCCGAACACCGGGGACCTGTTTTTT.

In regard to this clonotype: Germline is not matched at one junction end, which may reflect a read error. The chain couples TRBV11-2 to TRBJ2-7; no clear D. The CDR3 extends over 14 amino acids. The germline V gene has CDR1 SGHAT and CDR2 FQNNGV. DNA for the CDR3: TGTGCCCGCAGATTCCGTAGGAGCTCCTATGAGCAGTACTTC. Amino acid sequence: CARRFRRSSYEQYF.

This clonotype was recorded only once. The conserved phenylalanine or tryptophan normally closing the CDR3 is absent here, so this likely arose from a read error. In nucleotides, the CDR3 is TGCGCCAGCAGCTTTGGTAGCGGCCACACATACTTATCCTACAATGAGCAGTTCTTA. Its translation is CASSFGSGHTYLSYNEQFL. This rearrangement joins TRBV4-1 to TRBJ2-1; possibly TRBD2 for D (6 bases). Germline loops: CDR1 MGHRA, CDR2 YSYEKL. This CDR3 is 19 amino acids long. Trimming shortened V by 5 bases and J by 1 base, and 24 bases separated the two germline ends.

DNA of the CDR3: TGCGCCAGCGGGGCTTGTGCTAGCGAACCCTACAATGAGCAGTTCTTC. Protein sequence: CASGACASEPYNEQFF. This chain uses TRBV5-1 with TRBJ2-1; tentatively, D is TRBD2 (6 bases). The CDR3 runs to 16 residues. Germline V lookup: CDR1 SGHRS, CDR2 YFSETQ. Trimming cost V 7 bases and J 2 bases, with 19 bases left between them.

The CDR3 is CASSFGVRTANTQYF. CDR3 in DNA: TGTGCCAGCAGCTTTGGCGTGAGGACAGCGAATACGCAGTATTTT. The chain combines TRBV11-2 with TRBJ2-3; D might be TRBD1 (6 bases). V lost 3 bases and J 7 bases, leaving 17 bases between the germline ends. CDR1 and CDR2 (germline): SGHAT, FQNNGV. The CDR3 is made up of 15 amino acids.

Remarks on this clonotype: Since no conserved phenylalanine or tryptophan closes the CDR3, a read error is the likely cause. The chain combines TRBV12-3 or TRBV12-4 with TRBJ2-1; TRBD2 matches at 8 bases. J lost 0 bases, V lost 5 bases, and 12 bases had no gene match. The CDR3 length is 18 residues. The CDR3 sequence: CASSAMGAGEGSYNEQFS. The CDR3 DNA reads TGTGCCAGCAGTGCTATGGGAGCGGGAGAAGGCTCCTACAATGAGCAGTTCTCC.

The rearrangement links TRBV11-2 to TRBJ1-2; D is possibly TRBD1 (6 bases). This CDR3 is built from 14 residues. Germline loops: CDR1 SGHAT, CDR2 FQNNGV. The V gene lost 6 bases and the J gene lost 8 bases, with 19 bases spanning the gap. This chain's CDR3 is CASRERDTTQGYTF. The DNA for the CDR3 is TGTGCCAGCAGGGAGAGGGACACCACCCAAGGCTACACCTTC.

This clonotype has a count of ten or more. The chain has TRBV28 and TRBJ2-1; TRBD2 matches 10 bases. The ends lost 3 bases at V and 9 bases at J; junction bases unmatched: 5. From germline, CDR1 is MDHEN and CDR2 SYDVKM. The CDR3 totals 14 residues. The CDR3 loop reads CASSLGLARGEQFF. For the CDR3, the DNA is TGTGCCAGCAGTTTGGGACTAGCGAGAGGTGAGCAGTTCTTC.

Comments on this clonotype: One junction end disagrees with the germline gene, perhaps due to a read error. CDR3 amino acids: CVIAWTNTGELFF. Here the CDR3 DNA reads TGTGTCATCGCATGGACGAACACCGGGGAGCTGTTTTTT. This chain links TRBV10-3 with TRBJ2-2, with D uncertain. The CDR3 extends over 13 amino acids. CDR1 is ENHRY, CDR2 SYGVKD, per germline.

The chain has TRBV4-1 and TRBJ2-1, with TRBD2 identical over 7 bases. CDR1 MGHRA and CDR2 YSYEKL come from the germline V gene. The CDR3 is made up of 15 amino acids. CDR3: CVSSQNGRPENEQFF. In nucleotides, the CDR3 is TGCGTTAGCAGCCAGAACGGGAGGCCCGAAAATGAGCAGTTCTTC.

A note on this clonotype: Just one base apart from a much larger clone, this may be a read error. J is TRBJ2-7 and V is TRBV28, with 9 positions matching TRBD1. Germline V gene sequence: CDR1 MDHEN, CDR2 SYDVKM. The CDR3 loop spans 19 amino acids. V shed 3 bases, J shed 1 base, and the junction held 16 bases outside the gene matches. The CDR3 sequence is CASSFAGTGPTDSSYEQYF. The CDR3 DNA reads as TGTGCCAGCAGTTTCGCCGGGACAGGGCCAACAGACTCTTCCTACGAGCAGTACTTC.

On this clonotype itself: No conserved phenylalanine or tryptophan is present at the end of the CDR3, so a read error is the likely explanation. The chain has TRBV6-5 and TRBJ2-7; D unresolved. CDR3 length: 12 amino acids. CDR1 and CDR2 from the germline V gene are MNHEY and SVGAGI. CDR3 sequence (DNA): TGTACCACCAGAAGGGCATCCTACGAGCAGTACTTA. It translates to CTTRRASYEQYL.

Note on this clonotype: Sequence at one end of the junction differs from germline and may be a read error. V gene TRBV11-2 combines with J gene TRBJ2-7, with 15 bases that match TRBD2. CDR1 and CDR2 from the germline V gene are SGHAT and FQNNGV. The CDR3 is 18 residues long. CDR3 sequence: CASSLSVGLAGGGYGQHF. The CDR3 coding sequence is TGTGCCAGCAGCTTATCCGTTGGACTAGCGGGAGGGGGGTACGGGCAACACTTC.

About this clonotype: Germline and junction disagree at one end, which may indicate a read error. This chain links TRBV4-1 with TRBJ2-3; 7 nucleotides agree with TRBD2. The CDR3 covers 15 residues. Looked up from germline, CDR1 is MGHRA and CDR2 is YSYEKL. The CDR3 coding sequence is TGCGCCAACAGCCAAGAGCCTAGCGGCACTGATACACAGTATTTT. It yields the protein CANSQEPSGTDTQYF.

About this clonotype itself: This may stem from a read error, because a much larger clone lies one nucleotide away. The CDR3 DNA reads as TGTGCCAGCAGTCCCGACTTTGCAAGGAAGTACGAGCAGTACTTC. Its translation: CASSPDFARKYEQYF. The chain employs TRBV28 and TRBJ2-7, with D unclear. This CDR3 is built from 15 residues. Germline CDR1 is MDHEN and CDR2 is SYDVKM. V gave up 5 bases and J gave up 4 bases, with 18 bases separating them.

This clonotype was counted at least ten times. The V and J genes are TRBV4-2 and TRBJ2-5; D is uncertain. The V end lost 0 bases, the J end lost 1 base, and 9 bases lay between the germline ends. The CDR3 is made up of 15 amino acids. Germline-derived CDR1 and CDR2 are LGHNA and YNFKEQ. In DNA, the CDR3 is TGTGCCAGCAGCCAAGATTTCCGGGCCCAAGAGACCCAGTACTTC. Residues: CASSQDFRAQETQYF.

As regards this clonotype: Since a much larger clone is just one base distant, this may be a read error. The conserved closing phenylalanine or tryptophan is absent in this CDR3, likely reflecting a read error. The rearrangement joins TRBV28 to TRBJ1-3, with D maybe TRBD1 (6 bases). Germline CDR1 reads MDHEN; CDR2 reads SYDVKM. The CDR3 sequence is 16 residues long. Trimming left V 4 bases short and J 2 bases short, with 15 bases between. For the CDR3, the DNA is TGTGCCAGCAGTTCATCCTCCGGGACACCTGGAAACACCATATATCTT. This sequence encodes CASSSSSGTPGNTIYL.

This clonotype has ten or more counts. The rearrangement links TRBV6-5 to TRBJ2-2; 15 bases line up with TRBD2. The CDR3 has 18 amino acids. V lost 5 bases, J lost 7 bases, and 11 bases stayed unmatched. Germline V lookup: CDR1 MNHEY, CDR2 SVGAGI. This chain's CDR3 is CASSLLGLAGGPIGELFF. The CDR3 DNA reads as TGTGCCAGCAGTCTTCTCGGACTAGCGGGAGGGCCGATCGGGGAGCTGTTTTTT.

This clonotype has a handful of counts. Germline and junction disagree at one end, which may indicate a read error. V is TRBV6-1 and J is TRBJ2-7; D not certain. Germline lookup yields CDR1 MNHNS and CDR2 SASEGT. This CDR3 contains 15 residues. The CDR3 DNA is TGTGCCAGCAGGGGCTCGGCGGACGGAACCTACGAGCAGTGCTTC. The encoded protein is CASRGSADGTYEQCF.

Remarks on this clonotype: Because the CDR3 is missing its conserved closing phenylalanine or tryptophan, this is likely a read error. This chain joins TRBV6-6 and TRBJ2-5, with D perhaps TRBD2 (7 bases). The CDR3 is 16 residues long. With 5 bases removed from V and 8 bases from J, the gap between germline ends came to 24 bases. Germline CDR1 is MNHNY and CDR2 is SVGAGI (reference sequence). The CDR3 sequence is CASSLRGAANQDTQYL. The CDR3 region has the DNA TGTGCCAGCAGTCTCCGGGGGGCGGCCAACCAGGACACCCAGTACCTC.

The chain couples TRBV5-4 to TRBJ1-1; D is possibly TRBD1 (6 bases). Trimming pared 2 bases from V and 1 base from J, leaving 15 bases between. CDR3 size: 16 residues. Germline values: CDR1 SGHNT, CDR2 YYREEE (reference sequence). The CDR3 loop reads CASSFDSGTWNTEAFF. CDR3 bases: TGTGCCAGCAGCTTTGATTCTGGGACATGGAACACTGAAGCTTTCTTT.

As concerns this clonotype: A read error may account for a junction end that differs from germline. CDR3: CASCFGQGVKNIQYF. The CDR3 DNA reads TGTGCCAGCTGTTTCGGGCAGGGAGTCAAAAACATTCAGTACTTC. V is TRBV12-3 or TRBV12-4 and J is TRBJ2-4; tentatively, D is TRBD1 or TRBD2 (5 bases each). The length of the CDR3 is 15 residues.

Details on this clonotype: The junction shows a germline mismatch at one end, possibly a read error. The chain couples TRBV11-2 to TRBJ2-7; D may match TRBD1 or TRBD2 (5 bases each). The germline V gene encodes CDR1 SGHAT and CDR2 FQNNGV. The CDR3 loop spans 15 amino acids. The CDR3, as DNA: TGTGCCAGCAGCCTCACCTGCAGGGACGGCTACGAGCAGTATTTC. The encoded protein is CASSLTCRDGYEQYF.

CDR3 sequence: CACSLADTQYF. The CDR3 DNA reads as TGTGCATGCAGTTTAGCTGATACGCAGTATTTT. The V gene is TRBV12-3 or TRBV12-4, the J gene TRBJ2-3; D ambiguous. The CDR3 is 11 residues long.

V and J are TRBV29-1 and TRBJ1-2; perhaps TRBD1 as D (6 bases). CDR3 length: 15 amino acids. Germline V gene data show CDR1 as SQVTM and CDR2 as ANQGSEA. Deletions cut 4 bases from V and 1 base from J, with 16 bases between. The CDR3 is CSVVARTDLNYGYTF. The CDR3, as DNA: TGCAGCGTTGTCGCCAGGACAGACCTTAACTATGGCTACACCTTC.

This clonotype was seen ten or more times. The chain uses TRBV28 and TRBJ2-3; TRBD2 is a possible D gene (5 bases). This CDR3 has 16 residues. Between the trimmed V and J ends, which lost 4 bases and 4 bases, there was a span of 18 bases. The germline gives CDR1 MDHEN, CDR2 SYDVKM. This CDR3 reads CASSSREGKRADTQYF. The CDR3 bases are TGTGCCAGCAGTTCCCGAGAGGGTAAACGGGCAGATACGCAGTATTTT.